What follows are 4 T cell receptor beta chains derived from one specimen sequenced in a study of regulatory T cells in long-lasting Graves disease. Regarding time point: newly diagnosed GD, antithyroid drugs for less than 3 months. PBMCs were the source of the RNA used for TCR sequencing. Construction of the TCR beta libraries employed iRepertoire HTBI primers in conjunction with Arm-PCR of CDR3 regions. TCRdb re-called the multiplex PCR reads with MiXCR, one entry per CDR3 protein. The sample lists some 560,000 distinct CDR3 sequences; 15% to 20% were seen once. The data were also submitted as part of a second study, on T cells in Graves' hyperthyroidism and ophthalmopathy.

Sequencing was performed on peripheral blood mononuclear cells (PBMCs), taken at new diagnosis, from a patient treated with antithyroid drugs. Receptors originate from a woman aged 35-65 years with Graves disease.

The genes are TRBV27 and TRBJ1-4; D unresolved. Between the trimmed V and J ends, which lost 4 bases and 4 bases, there was a span of 13 bases. The CDR3 has 15 amino acids. The germline gives CDR1 MNHEY, CDR2 SMNVEV (reference sequence). The CDR3, as DNA: TGTGCCAGCAGTTATTACCCAGGAGGTAATGAAAAACTGTTTTTT. Protein sequence: CASSYYPGGNEKLFF.

In its sample, this clonotype was seen a few times. This sequence joins TRBV28 and TRBJ1-2; D is ambiguous. The CDR3 totals 13 residues. Germline lookup yields CDR1 MDHEN and CDR2 SYDVKM. V lost 1 base to trimming and J lost 7 bases, with 10 bases between them. The CDR3 is CASSLSSTLGYTF. CDR3 sequence (DNA): TGTGCCAGCAGTTTATCCAGTACACTTGGCTACACCTTC.

This clonotype was counted ten times or more. In DNA form, the CDR3 reads TGTGCCAGCTTCGGAGGGGCCACTTCCACTGAAGCTTTCTTT. Translation: CASFGGATSTEAFF. The chain is built from TRBV28 and TRBJ1-1; TRBD1 might be the D (5 bases). The V and J ends lost 8 bases and 4 bases respectively, with 17 bases between them. Germline lookup yields CDR1 MDHEN and CDR2 SYDVKM. The CDR3 is 14 amino acids.

The V and J genes are TRBV5-4 and TRBJ2-5, with 12 bases lining up with TRBD2. With V trimmed by 0 bases and J by 3 bases, 6 bases remained unmatched. Germline V gives CDR1 SGHNT, CDR2 YYREEE (reference sequence). This CDR3 comprises 17 residues. The CDR3 loop reads CASSLDLLAGGKETQYF. The CDR3 DNA sequence: TGTGCCAGCAGCTTGGATCTACTAGCGGGGGGAAAAGAGACCCAGTACTTC.